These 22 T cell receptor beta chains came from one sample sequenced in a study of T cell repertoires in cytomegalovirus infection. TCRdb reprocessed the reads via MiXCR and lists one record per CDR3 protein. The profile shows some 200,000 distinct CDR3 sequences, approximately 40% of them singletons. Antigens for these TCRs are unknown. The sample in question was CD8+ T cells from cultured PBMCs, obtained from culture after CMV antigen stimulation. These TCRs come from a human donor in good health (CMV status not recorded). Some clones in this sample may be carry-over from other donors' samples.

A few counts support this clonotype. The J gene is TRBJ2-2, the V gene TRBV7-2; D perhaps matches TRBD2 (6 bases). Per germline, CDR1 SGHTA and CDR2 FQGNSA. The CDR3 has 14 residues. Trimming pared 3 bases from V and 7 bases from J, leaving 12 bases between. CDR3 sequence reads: CASSFRRVDGELFF. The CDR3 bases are TGTGCCAGCAGCTTCAGGAGGGTCGACGGGGAGCTGTTTTTT.

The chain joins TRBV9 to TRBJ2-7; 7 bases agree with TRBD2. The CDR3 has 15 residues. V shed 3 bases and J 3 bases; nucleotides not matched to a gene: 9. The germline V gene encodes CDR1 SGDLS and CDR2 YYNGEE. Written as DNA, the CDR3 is TGTGCCAGCAGCGGGGAAAGCGGGGAGGTCTACGAGCAGTACTTC. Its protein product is CASSGESGEVYEQYF.

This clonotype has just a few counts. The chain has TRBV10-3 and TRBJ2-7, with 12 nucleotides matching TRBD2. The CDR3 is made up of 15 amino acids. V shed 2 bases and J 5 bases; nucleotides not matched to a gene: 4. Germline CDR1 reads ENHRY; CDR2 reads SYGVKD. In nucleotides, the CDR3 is TGTGCCATCAGTGAGCCAGGACTAGCGGGGCACGAGCAGTACTTC. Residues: CAISEPGLAGHEQYF.

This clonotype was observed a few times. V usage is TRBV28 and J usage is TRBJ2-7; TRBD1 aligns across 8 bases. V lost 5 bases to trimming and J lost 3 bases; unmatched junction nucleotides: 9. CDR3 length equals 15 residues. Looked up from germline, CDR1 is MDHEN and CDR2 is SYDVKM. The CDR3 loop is CASSPGTGFFYEQYF. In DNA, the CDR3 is TGTGCCAGCAGTCCCGGGACAGGATTTTTCTACGAGCAGTACTTC.

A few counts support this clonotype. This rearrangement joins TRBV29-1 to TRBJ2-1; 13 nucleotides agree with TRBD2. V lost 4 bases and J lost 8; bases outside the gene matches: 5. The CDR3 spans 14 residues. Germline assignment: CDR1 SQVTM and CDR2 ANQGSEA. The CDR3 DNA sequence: TGCAGCGTTGCCACTAGCGGGAGGGCCCATGAGCAGTTCTTC. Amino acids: CSVATSGRAHEQFF.

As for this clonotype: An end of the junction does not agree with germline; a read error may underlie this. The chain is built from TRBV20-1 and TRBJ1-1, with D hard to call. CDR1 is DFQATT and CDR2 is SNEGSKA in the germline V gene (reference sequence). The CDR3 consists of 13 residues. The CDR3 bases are TGCAGTGCCACAACAGACCTGAACACTGAGGCTTTCTTT. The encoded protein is CSATTDLNTEAFF.

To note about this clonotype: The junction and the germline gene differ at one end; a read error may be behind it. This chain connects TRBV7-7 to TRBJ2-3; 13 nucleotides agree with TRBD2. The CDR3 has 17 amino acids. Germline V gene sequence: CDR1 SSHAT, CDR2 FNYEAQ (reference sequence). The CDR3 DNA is TGTGCTAGCAGCCCCCGGACTAGCGGGAGATCACCAGATACGCAGTATTTT. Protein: CASSPRTSGRSPDTQYF. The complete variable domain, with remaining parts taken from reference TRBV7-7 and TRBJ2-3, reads GAGVSQSPRYKVTKRGQDVTLRCDPISSHATLYWYQQALGQGPEFLTYFNYEAQPDKSGLPSDRFSAERPEGSISTLTIQRTEQRDSAMYRCASSPRTSGRSPDTQYFGPGTRLTVL.

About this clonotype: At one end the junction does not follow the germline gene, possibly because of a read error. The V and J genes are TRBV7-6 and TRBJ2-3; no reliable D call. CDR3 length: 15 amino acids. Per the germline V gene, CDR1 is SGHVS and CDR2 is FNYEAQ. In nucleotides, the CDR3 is TGTGCTAGCAGCCTCCACGGGTTGAACATAGATACGCAGTATTTT. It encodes CASSLHGLNIDTQYF.

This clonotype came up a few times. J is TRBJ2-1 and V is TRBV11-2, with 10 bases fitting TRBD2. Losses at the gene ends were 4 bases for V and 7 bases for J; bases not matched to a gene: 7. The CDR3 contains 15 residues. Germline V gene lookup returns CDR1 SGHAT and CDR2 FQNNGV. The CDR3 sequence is CASSSEREGQNEQFF. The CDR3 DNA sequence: TGTGCCAGCAGCTCCGAGCGGGAGGGACAAAATGAGCAGTTCTTC.

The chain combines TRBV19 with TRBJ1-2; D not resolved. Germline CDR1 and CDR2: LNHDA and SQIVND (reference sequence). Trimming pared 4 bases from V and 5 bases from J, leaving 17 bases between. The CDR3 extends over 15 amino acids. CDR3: CASSTPGQRGYGYTF. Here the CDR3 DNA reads TGTGCCAGTAGTACCCCGGGTCAGCGGGGTTATGGCTACACCTTC.

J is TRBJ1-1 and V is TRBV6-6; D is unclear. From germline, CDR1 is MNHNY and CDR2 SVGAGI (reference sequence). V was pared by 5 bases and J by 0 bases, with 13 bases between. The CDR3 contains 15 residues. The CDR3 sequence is CASSVGSFMNTEAFF. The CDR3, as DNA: TGTGCCAGCAGTGTTGGCAGTTTCATGAACACTGAAGCTTTCTTT.

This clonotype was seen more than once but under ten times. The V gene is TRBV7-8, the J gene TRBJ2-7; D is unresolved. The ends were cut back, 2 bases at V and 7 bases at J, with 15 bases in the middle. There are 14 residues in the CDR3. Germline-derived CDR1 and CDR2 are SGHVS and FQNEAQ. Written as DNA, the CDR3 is TGTGCCAGCAGCTTAAGGCCCCGGGTCGAGGAGCAGTACTTC. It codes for CASSLRPRVEEQYF.

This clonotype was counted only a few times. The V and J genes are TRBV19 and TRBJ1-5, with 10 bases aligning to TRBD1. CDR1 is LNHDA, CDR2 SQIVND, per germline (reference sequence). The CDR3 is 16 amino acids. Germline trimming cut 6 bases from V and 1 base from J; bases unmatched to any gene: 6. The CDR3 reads CASRSRTGGSNQPQHF. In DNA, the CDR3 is TGTGCCAGTAGGTCCAGGACAGGGGGGAGCAATCAGCCCCAGCATTTT.

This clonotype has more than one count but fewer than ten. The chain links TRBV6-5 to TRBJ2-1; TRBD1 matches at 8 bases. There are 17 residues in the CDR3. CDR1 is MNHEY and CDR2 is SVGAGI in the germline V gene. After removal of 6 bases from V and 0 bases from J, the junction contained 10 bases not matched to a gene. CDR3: CASRHRDRSSSYNEQFF. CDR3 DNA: TGTGCCAGCAGGCATCGGGACAGGTCTAGCTCCTACAATGAGCAGTTCTTC.

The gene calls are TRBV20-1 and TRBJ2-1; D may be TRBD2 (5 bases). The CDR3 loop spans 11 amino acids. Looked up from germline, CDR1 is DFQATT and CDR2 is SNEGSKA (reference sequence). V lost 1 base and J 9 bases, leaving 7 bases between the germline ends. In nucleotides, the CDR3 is TGCAGTGCTAGAGTCGGGGTTGAGCAGTTCTTC. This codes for CSARVGVEQFF.

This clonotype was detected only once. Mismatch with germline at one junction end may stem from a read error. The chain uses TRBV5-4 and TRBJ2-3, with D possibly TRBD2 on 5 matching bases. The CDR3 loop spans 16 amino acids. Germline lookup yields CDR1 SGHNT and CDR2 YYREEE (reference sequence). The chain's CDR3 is CDSSLATDFGWDTQYF. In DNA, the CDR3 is TGTGACAGCAGCTTGGCTACGGACTTCGGTTGGGATACGCAGTATTTT.

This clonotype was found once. The DNA for the CDR3 is TGTGCCAGCAGCTTAGGAGGGGAGGTTGAGACCCAGTACTTC. Translated, it gives CASSLGGEVETQYF. The rearrangement joins TRBV11-3 to TRBJ2-5, with a weak D call TRBD2 (6 bases). The CDR3 is 14 residues long. Trimming took 1 base from V and 5 from J, leaving 11 bases between them. Germline V lookup: CDR1 SGHNT, CDR2 YENEEA.

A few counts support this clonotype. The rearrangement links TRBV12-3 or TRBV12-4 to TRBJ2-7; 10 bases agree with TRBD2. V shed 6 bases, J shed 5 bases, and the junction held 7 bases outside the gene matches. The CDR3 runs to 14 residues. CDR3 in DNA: TGTGCCAGCAGCTATAGCGGGAGGTTCGACGAGCAGTACTTC. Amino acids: CASSYSGRFDEQYF.

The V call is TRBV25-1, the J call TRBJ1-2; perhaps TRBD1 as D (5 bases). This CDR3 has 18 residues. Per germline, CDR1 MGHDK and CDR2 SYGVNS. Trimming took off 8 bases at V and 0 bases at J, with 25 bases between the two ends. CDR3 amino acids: CASWGVLEAEPSNYGYTF. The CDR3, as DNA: TGTGCCAGCTGGGGCGTATTGGAGGCAGAACCCTCTAACTATGGCTACACCTTC.

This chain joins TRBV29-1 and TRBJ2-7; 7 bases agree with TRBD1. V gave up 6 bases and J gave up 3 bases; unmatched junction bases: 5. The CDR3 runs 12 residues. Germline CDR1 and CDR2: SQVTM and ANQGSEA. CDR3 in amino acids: CSVEGQNYEQYF. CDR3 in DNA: TGCAGCGTAGAGGGACAGAACTACGAGCAGTACTTC.

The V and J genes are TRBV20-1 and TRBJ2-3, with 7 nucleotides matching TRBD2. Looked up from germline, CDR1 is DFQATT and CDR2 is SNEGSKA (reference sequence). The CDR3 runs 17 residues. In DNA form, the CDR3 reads TGCAGCGCGGGGGAAGGGTGGATTAGCTCCAGCACAGATACGCAGTATTTT. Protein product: CSAGEGWISSSTDTQYF.

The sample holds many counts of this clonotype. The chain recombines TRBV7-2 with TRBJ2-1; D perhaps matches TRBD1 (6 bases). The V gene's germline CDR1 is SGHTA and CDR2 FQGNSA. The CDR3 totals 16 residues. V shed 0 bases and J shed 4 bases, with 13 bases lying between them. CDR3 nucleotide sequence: TGTGCCAGCAGCTTAGCCGGTAGGGGGAGTTACAATGAGCAGTTCTTC. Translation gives CASSLAGRGSYNEQFF.